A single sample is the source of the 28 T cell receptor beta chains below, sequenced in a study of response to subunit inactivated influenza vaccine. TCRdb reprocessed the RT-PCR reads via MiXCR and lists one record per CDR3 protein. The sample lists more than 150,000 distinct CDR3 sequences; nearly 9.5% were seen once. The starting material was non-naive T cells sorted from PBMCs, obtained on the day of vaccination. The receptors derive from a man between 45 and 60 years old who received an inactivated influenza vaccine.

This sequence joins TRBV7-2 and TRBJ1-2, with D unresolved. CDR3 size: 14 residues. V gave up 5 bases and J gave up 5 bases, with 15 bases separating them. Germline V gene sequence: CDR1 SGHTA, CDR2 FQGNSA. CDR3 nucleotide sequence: TGTGCCAGCAGCCTGACACCGACTACTTATGGCTACACCTTC. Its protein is CASSLTPTTYGYTF.

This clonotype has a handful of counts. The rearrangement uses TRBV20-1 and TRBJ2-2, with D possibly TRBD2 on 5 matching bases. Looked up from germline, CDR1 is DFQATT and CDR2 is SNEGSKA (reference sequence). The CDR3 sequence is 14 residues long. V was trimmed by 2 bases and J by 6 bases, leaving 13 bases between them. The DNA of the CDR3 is TGCAGTGCTAGAAGGAGGAACCACGCCGGGGAGCTGTTTTTT. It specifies CSARRRNHAGELFF.

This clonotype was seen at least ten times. The CDR3 DNA is TGTGCCAGCAGTATAGCCGGGACTAGCTCCTACAATGAGCAGTTCTTC. Translation: CASSIAGTSSYNEQFF. The chain uses TRBV7-3 and TRBJ2-1; 8 positions match TRBD2. Trimming cost V 6 bases and J 0 bases; bases outside gene matches: 7. The CDR3 is 16 amino acids. Germline assignment: CDR1 SGHTA and CDR2 FQGTGA.

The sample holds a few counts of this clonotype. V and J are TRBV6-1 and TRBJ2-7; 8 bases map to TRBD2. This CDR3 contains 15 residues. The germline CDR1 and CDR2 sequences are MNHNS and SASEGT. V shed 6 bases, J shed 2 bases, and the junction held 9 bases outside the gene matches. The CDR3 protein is CASSGLGGEAYEQYF. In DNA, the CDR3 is TGTGCCAGCAGCGGACTCGGGGGGGAAGCCTACGAGCAGTACTTC.

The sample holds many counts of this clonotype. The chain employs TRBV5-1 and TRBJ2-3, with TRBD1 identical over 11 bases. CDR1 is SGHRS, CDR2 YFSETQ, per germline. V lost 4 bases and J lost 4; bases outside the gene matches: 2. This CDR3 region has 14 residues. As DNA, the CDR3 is TGCGCCAGCAGCCCGGGACAGGGGGCAGATACGCAGTATTTT. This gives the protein CASSPGQGADTQYF.

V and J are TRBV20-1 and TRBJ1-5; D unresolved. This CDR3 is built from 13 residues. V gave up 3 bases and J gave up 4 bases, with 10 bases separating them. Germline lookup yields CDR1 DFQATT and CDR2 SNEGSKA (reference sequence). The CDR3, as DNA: TGCAGTGCTAGTAGGCAGATAAATCAGCCCCAGCATTTT. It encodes CSASRQINQPQHF.

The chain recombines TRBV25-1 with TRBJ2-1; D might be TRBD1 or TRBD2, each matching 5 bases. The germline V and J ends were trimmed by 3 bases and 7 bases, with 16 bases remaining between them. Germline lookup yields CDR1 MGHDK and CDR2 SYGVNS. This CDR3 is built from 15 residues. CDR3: CASSDLRGAWNEQFF. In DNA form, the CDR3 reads TGTGCCAGCAGTGACCTAAGAGGGGCGTGGAATGAGCAGTTCTTC.

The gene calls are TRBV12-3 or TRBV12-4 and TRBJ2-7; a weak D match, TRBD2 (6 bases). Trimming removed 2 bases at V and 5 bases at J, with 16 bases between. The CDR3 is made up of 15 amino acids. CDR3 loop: CASSLSAGIGNEQYF. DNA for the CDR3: TGTGCCAGCAGTTTATCGGCGGGAATTGGAAACGAGCAGTACTTC.

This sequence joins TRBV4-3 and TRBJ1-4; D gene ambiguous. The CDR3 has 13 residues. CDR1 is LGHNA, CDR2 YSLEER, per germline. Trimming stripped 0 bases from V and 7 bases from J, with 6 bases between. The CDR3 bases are TGCGCCAGCAGCCAAGATGGAGGTGAAAAACTGTTTTTT. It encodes CASSQDGGEKLFF.

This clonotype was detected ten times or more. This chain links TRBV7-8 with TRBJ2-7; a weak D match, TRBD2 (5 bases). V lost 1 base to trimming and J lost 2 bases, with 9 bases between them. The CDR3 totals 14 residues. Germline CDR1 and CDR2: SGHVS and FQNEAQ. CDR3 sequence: CASSLVELAYEQYF. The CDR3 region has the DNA TGTGCCAGCAGCTTAGTGGAACTAGCCTACGAGCAGTACTTC. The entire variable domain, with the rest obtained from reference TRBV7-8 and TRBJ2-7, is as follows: GAGVSQSPRYKVAKRGQDVALRCDPISGHVSLFWYQQALGQGPEFLTYFQNEAQLDKSGLPSDRFFAERPEGSVSTLKIQRTQQEDSAVYLCASSLVELAYEQYFGPGTRLTVT.

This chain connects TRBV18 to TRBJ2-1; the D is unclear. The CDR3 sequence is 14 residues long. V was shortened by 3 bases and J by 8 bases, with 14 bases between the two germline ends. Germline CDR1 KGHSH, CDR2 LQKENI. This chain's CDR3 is CASSPLPTRDEQFF. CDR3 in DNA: TGTGCCAGCTCACCCCTCCCTACCCGGGATGAGCAGTTCTTC. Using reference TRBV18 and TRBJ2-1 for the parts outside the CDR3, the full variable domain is NAGVMQNPRHLVRRRGQEARLRCSPMKGHSHVYWYRQLPEEGLKFMVYLQKENIIDESGMPKERFSAEFPKEGPSILRIQQVVRGDSAAYFCASSPLPTRDEQFFGPGTRLTVL.

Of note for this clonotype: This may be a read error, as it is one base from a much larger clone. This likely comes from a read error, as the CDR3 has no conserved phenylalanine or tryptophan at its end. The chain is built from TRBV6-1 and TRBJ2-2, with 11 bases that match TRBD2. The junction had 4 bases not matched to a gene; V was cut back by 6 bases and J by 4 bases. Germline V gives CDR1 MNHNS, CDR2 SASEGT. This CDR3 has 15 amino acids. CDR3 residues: CASSPTSGSTGELFL. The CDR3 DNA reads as TGTGCCAGCAGCCCTACTAGCGGGAGCACCGGGGAGCTGTTTCTT.

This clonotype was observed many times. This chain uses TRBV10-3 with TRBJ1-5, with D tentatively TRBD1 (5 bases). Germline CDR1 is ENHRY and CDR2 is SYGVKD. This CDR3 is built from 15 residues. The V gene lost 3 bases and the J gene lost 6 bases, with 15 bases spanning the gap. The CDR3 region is CAISEGLGETQPQHF. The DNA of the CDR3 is TGTGCCATCAGTGAAGGGTTAGGGGAGACTCAGCCCCAGCATTTT.

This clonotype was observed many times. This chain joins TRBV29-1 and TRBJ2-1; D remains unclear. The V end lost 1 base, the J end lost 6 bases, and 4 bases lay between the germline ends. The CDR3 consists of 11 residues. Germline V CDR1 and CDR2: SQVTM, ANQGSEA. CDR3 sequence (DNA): TGCAGCGTTGAAGGGCTCAATGAGCAGTTCTTC. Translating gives CSVEGLNEQFF.

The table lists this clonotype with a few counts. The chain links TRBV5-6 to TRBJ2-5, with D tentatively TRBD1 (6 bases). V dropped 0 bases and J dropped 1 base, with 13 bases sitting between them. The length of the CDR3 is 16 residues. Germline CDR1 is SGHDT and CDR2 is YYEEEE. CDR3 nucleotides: TGTGCCAGCAGCTTGGAGCAGGGGAGTTTCCAAGAGACCCAGTACTTC. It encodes CASSLEQGSFQETQYF.

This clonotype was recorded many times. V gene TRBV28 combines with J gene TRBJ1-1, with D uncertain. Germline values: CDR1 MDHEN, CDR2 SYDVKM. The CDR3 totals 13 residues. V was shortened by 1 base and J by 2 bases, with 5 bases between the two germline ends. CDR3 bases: TGTGCCAGCAGTTTATATCCCAACACTGAAGCTTTCTTT. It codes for CASSLYPNTEAFF.

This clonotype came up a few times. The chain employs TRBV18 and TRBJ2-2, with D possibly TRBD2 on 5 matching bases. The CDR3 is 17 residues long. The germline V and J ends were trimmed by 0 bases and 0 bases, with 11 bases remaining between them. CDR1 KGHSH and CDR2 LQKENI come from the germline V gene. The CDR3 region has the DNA TGTGCCAGCTCACCACCGGCGGGCCGGGCGAACACCGGGGAGCTGTTTTTT. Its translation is CASSPPAGRANTGELFF.

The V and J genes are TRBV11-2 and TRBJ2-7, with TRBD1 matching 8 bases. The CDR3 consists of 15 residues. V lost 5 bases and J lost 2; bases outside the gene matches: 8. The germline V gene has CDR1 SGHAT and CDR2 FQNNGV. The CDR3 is CASSALGTGPYEQYF. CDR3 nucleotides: TGTGCCAGCAGCGCGCTGGGGACAGGCCCCTACGAGCAGTACTTC.

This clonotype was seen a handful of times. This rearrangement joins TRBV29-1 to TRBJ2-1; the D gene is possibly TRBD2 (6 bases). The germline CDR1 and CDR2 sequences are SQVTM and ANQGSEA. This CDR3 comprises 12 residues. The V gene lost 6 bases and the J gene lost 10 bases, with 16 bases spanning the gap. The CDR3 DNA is TGCAGCGTGTTGTGGACGGCGGGAGAGCAGTTCTTC. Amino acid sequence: CSVLWTAGEQFF.

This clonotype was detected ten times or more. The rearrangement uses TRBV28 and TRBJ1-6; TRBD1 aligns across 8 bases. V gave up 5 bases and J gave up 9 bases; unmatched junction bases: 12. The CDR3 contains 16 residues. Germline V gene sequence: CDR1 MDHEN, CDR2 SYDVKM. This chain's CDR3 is CASSPRTGRAGSPLHF. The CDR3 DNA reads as TGTGCCAGCAGTCCCCGGACAGGGCGGGCGGGTTCACCCCTCCACTTT.

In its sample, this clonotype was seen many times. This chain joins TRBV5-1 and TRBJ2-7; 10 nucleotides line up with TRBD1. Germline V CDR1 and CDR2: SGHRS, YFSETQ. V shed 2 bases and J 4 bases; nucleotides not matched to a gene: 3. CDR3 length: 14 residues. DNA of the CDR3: TGCGCCAGCAGCTTTAGACAGGGGGCTTACGAGCAGTACTTC. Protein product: CASSFRQGAYEQYF.

The CDR3 sequence is CASSTPSRDRNGRYTF. In DNA form, the CDR3 reads TGTGCCAGCAGTACACCGTCCCGGGACAGGAACGGGAGGTACACCTTC. J is TRBJ1-2 and V is TRBV6-1, with TRBD1 identical over 8 bases. Germline V gene lookup returns CDR1 MNHNS and CDR2 SASEGT. The CDR3 is made up of 16 amino acids. Losses at the gene ends were 5 bases for V and 11 bases for J; bases not matched to a gene: 19.

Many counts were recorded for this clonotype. For the CDR3, the DNA is TGTGCCAGCAGTTCCCTAGGGCGGGGGGCCTACGAGCAGTACTTC. Its protein is CASSSLGRGAYEQYF. This chain connects TRBV28 to TRBJ2-7; TRBD2 matches 8 bases. The CDR3 is 15 amino acids. The germline CDR1 and CDR2 sequences are MDHEN and SYDVKM. Germline trimming cut 4 bases from V and 2 bases from J; bases unmatched to any gene: 7. The whole variable domain, remainder taken from reference TRBV28 and TRBJ2-7, is DVKVTQSSRYLVKRTGEKVFLECVQDMDHENMFWYRQDPGLGLRLIYFSYDVKMKEKGDIPEGYSVSREKKERFSLILESASTNQTSMYLCASSSLGRGAYEQYFGPGTRLTVT.

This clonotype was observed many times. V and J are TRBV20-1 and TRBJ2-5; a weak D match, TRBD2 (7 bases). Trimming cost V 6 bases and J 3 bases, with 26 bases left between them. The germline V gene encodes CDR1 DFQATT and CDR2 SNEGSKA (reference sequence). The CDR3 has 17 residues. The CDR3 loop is CSALFRGARKSKETQYF. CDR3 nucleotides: TGCAGTGCCTTGTTTCGGGGGGCGCGCAAAAGTAAAGAGACCCAGTACTTC.

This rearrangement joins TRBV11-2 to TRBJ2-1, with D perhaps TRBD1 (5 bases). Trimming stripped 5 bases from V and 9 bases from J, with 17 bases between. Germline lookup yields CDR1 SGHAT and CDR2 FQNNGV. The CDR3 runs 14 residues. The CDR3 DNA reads TGTGCCAGCAGCCCCTCAGGGTATGATGCTGAGCAGTTCTTC. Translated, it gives CASSPSGYDAEQFF.

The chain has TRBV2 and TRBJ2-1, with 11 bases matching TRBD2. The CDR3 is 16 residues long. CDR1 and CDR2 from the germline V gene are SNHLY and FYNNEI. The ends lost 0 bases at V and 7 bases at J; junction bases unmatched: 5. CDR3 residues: CASSEALSSGRNEQFF. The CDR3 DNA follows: TGTGCCAGCAGTGAAGCGCTGTCTAGCGGGAGGAATGAGCAGTTCTTC.

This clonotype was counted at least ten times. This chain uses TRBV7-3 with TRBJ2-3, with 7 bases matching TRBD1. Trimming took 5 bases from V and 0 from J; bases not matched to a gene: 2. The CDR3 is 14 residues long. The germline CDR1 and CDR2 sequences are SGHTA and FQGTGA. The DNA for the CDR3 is TGTGCCAGCAGCCCAGGGGGAAGCACAGATACGCAGTATTTT. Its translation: CASSPGGSTDTQYF.

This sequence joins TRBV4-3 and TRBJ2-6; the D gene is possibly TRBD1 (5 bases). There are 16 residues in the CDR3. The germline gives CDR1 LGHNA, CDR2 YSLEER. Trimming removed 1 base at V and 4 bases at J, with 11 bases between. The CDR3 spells CASSQGGGGGANVLTF. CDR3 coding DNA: TGCGCCAGCAGCCAAGGGGGCGGTGGCGGGGCCAACGTCCTGACTTTC.